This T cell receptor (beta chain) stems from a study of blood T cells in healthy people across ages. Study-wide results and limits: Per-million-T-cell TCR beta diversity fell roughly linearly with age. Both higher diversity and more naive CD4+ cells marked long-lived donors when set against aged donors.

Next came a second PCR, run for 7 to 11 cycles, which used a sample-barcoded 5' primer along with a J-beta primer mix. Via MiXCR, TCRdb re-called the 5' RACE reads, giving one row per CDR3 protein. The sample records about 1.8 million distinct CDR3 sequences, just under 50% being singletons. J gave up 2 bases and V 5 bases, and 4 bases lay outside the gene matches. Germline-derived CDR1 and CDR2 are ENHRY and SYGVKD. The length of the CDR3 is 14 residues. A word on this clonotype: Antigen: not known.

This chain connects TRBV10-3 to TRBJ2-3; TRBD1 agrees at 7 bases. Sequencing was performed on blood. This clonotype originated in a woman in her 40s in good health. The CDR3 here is CAISTRGITDTQYF. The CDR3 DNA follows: TGTGCCATCAGTACCAGGGGGATCACAGATACGCAGTATTTT.